This T cell receptor beta chain was retrieved from a study of persistence of HIV-infected CD4 T cells. This CDR3 has 14 residues. Losses at the gene ends were 3 bases for V and 6 bases for J; bases not matched to a gene: 3. The germline CDR1 and CDR2 sequences are LNHDA and SQIVND (reference sequence). This was the immunoSEQ version 4 assay in survey mode. Using immunoSEQ multiplex PCR, the repertoire was profiled, and TCRdb retains in-frame clones only, with some absent. In the table there are more than 25,000 clones, 78% of which are singletons. Lysates of CMV-infected fibroblasts at approximately 10 ug/mL stimulated these cells. CD40L/CD69 double-negative CD45RO-high memory CD4+ T cells were collected. Donors had CD4+ T cell counts above 400 cells/uL and were CMV-seropositive. A single count supports this clone. Its specificity is not known.

The source was CD4+ T cells sorted from PBMCs after approximately 20-hour stimulation, collected from a patient who received antiretroviral therapy. V is TRBV19 and J is TRBJ1-3; 9 bases are a match to TRBD1. The source is an adult woman with HIV who was CMV-seropositive. The CDR3 loop is CASSMDRGQNTIYF. As DNA, the CDR3 is TGTGCCAGTAGTATGGACAGGGGTCAAAACACCATATATTTT.